The clone carrying this T cell receptor (beta chain) was seen a few times. The sample belongs to a study of type 1 regulatory T cells. TCRdb recomputed calls from the reads with MiXCR, one row per CDR3 protein. The sample includes some 100,000 distinct CDR3 sequences, roughly 28% seen only once; the top ten take 2% to 2.5%. Unmatched junction bases numbered 2, after V lost 4 bases and J lost 3 bases. Germline CDR1 LNHDA, CDR2 SQIVND (reference sequence). This CDR3 comprises 13 residues. The sequenced sample consisted of CD4+ T cells, either the whole sample or a sorted fraction (not recorded which). This sequence originates from a human donor in good health. The chain couples TRBV19 to TRBJ1-2, with 7 positions matching TRBD1. CDR3 in amino acids: CASSRQGDYGYTF. The CDR3 coding sequence is TGTGCCAGTAGTAGACAGGGTGACTATGGCTACACCTTC.